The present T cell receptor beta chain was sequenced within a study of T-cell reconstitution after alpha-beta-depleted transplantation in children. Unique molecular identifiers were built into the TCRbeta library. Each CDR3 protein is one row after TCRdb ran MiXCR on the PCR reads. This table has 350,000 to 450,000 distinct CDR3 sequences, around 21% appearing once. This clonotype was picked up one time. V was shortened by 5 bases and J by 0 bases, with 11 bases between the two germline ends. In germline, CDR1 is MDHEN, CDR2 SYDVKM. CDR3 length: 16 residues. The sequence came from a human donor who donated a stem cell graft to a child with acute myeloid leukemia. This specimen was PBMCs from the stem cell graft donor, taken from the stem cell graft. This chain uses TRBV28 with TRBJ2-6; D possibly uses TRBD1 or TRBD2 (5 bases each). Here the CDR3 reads CASSPGPPSGANVLTF. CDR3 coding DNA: TGTGCCAGCAGTCCGGGGCCGCCCTCTGGGGCCAACGTCCTGACTTTC.